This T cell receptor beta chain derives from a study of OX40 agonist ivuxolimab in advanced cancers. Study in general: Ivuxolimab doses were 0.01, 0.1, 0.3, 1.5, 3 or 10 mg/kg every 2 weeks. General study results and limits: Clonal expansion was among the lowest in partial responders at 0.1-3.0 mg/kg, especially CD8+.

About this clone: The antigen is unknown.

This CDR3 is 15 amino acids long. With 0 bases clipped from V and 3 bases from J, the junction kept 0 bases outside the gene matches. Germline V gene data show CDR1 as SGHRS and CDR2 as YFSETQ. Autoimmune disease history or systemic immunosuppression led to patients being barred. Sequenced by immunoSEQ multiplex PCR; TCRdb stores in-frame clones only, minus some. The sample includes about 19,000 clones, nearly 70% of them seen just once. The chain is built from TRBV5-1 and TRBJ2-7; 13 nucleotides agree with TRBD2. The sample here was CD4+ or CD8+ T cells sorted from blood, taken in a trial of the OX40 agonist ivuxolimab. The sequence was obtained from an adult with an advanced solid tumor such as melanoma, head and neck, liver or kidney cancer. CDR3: CASSLGLAGGYEQYF. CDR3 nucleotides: TGCGCCAGCAGCTTGGGACTAGCGGGAGGCTACGAGCAGTACTTC.